This entry describes one T cell receptor beta chain. Trimming pared 4 bases from V and 5 bases from J, leaving 8 bases between. The germline gives CDR1 LGHNA, CDR2 YSLEER. The CDR3 is made up of 13 amino acids. Measured with immunoSEQ multiplex PCR; TCRdb has only the in-frame clones, and not every one. The table records some 2,500,000 clones, 80% to 95% of them present only once. This record comes from a study of shared clonotypes between healthy human individuals. V and J are TRBV4-3 and TRBJ2-2; TRBD2 might be the D (6 bases). Sequences were obtained from naive CD4+ T cells from PBMCs. Regarding subset: CD45RA+ positively selected. The source is a young man in good health. Some clones in this sample may be carry-over from other donors' samples. As DNA, the CDR3 is TGCGCCAGCAGCCCCAGCGGGACCGGGGAGCTGTTTTTT. Translating it yields CASSPSGTGELFF.